The 9 T cell receptor beta chains listed next were all sequenced from one sample in a study of shared clonotypes between healthy human individuals. The naive CD8 subset, CD45RO-negative cells positively selected for CCR7, excluded terminally differentiated effector memory CD45RA+ cells. Assay: immunoSEQ multiplex PCR; the TCRdb copy retains only in-frame clones and omits some. The sample gives about 580,000 clones, about 98% of which show up once; less than 0.35% is in the top ten. What was sequenced was naive CD8+ T cells sorted from blood. These receptors all come from a man aged 25-45 years in good health.

V usage is TRBV11-2 and J usage is TRBJ2-7; no reliable D call. Germline V gene data show CDR1 as SGHAT and CDR2 as FQNNGV. The CDR3 consists of 13 residues. The V end was cut by 3 bases, the J end by 9 bases, with 15 bases between. The CDR3 spells CASSFDHSRGQYF. The CDR3 DNA follows: TGTGCCAGCAGCTTCGACCACTCACGAGGGCAGTACTTC.

The chain links TRBV10-3 to TRBJ2-2; D is perhaps TRBD1 (5 bases). The germline V and J ends were trimmed by 4 bases and 3 bases, with 9 bases remaining between them. This CDR3 is 14 amino acids long. Looked up from germline, CDR1 is ENHRY and CDR2 is SYGVKD. The CDR3 DNA reads TGTGCCATCAGTGGGCAGGGTGACACCGGGGAGCTGTTTTTT. As protein: CAISGQGDTGELFF.

This CDR3 reads CASSPLTGESSYEQYF. As DNA, the CDR3 is TGTGCCAGCAGTCCTCTAACGGGAGAGAGCTCCTACGAGCAGTACTTC. The rearrangement joins TRBV27 to TRBJ2-7; D might be TRBD2 (6 bases). Germline loops: CDR1 MNHEY, CDR2 SMNVEV (reference sequence). The CDR3 contains 16 residues. V lost 5 bases and J 0 bases, leaving 17 bases between the germline ends.

In this sample, this clone turned up a few times. The chain employs TRBV19 and TRBJ2-1; D unclear. With 3 bases removed from V and 5 bases from J, the gap between germline ends came to 5 bases. The CDR3 consists of 12 residues. Germline CDR1 reads LNHDA; CDR2 reads SQIVND (reference sequence). DNA of the CDR3: TGTGCCAGTAGTATCATCCACAATGAGCAGTTCTTC. Translated: CASSIIHNEQFF.

The chain combines TRBV5-4 with TRBJ2-7; TRBD2 might be the D (5 bases). The CDR3 consists of 15 residues. Germline CDR1 and CDR2: SGHNT and YYREEE (reference sequence). V was cut by 1 base and J by 4 bases, with 15 bases left in between. The CDR3 region is CASSLFGSSGYEQYF. The CDR3, as DNA: TGTGCCAGCAGCTTGTTTGGGAGTAGTGGGTACGAGCAGTACTTC.

The chain employs TRBV7-6 and TRBJ2-7, with unresolved D. CDR3 length: 13 residues. V lost 0 bases, J lost 4 bases, and 7 bases lay in between. Germline CDR1 SGHVS, CDR2 FNYEAQ. CDR3 sequence reads: CASSLAHLYEQYF. CDR3 coding DNA: TGTGCCAGCAGCTTAGCACACCTTTACGAGCAGTACTTC.

This chain links TRBV11-2 with TRBJ2-1, with 12 bases that match TRBD1. With 1 base clipped from V and 7 bases from J, the junction kept 5 bases outside the gene matches. CDR1 and CDR2 from the germline V gene are SGHAT and FQNNGV. The CDR3 spans 16 residues. CDR3 in DNA: TGTGCCAGCAGCTTAGGGGACAGGGGGCAACAAAATGAGCAGTTCTTC. The encoded protein is CASSLGDRGQQNEQFF.

This chain connects TRBV2 to TRBJ2-7; D uncertain. The length of the CDR3 is 13 residues. Germline V gives CDR1 SNHLY, CDR2 FYNNEI. The ends were cut back, 4 bases at V and 1 base at J, with 8 bases in the middle. The CDR3 region has the DNA TGTGCCAGCAGTGTCCGTTTATCCTACGAGCAGTACTTC. As protein: CASSVRLSYEQYF.

The chain links TRBV4-3 to TRBJ1-1; a possible D gene is TRBD1 (6 bases). CDR1 LGHNA and CDR2 YSLEER come from the germline V gene. Trimming pared 0 bases from V and 7 bases from J, leaving 15 bases between. The CDR3 totals 15 residues. CDR3 amino acids: CASSQDPGTPSEAFF. For the CDR3, the DNA is TGCGCCAGCAGCCAAGATCCCGGGACACCTAGTGAAGCTTTCTTT.